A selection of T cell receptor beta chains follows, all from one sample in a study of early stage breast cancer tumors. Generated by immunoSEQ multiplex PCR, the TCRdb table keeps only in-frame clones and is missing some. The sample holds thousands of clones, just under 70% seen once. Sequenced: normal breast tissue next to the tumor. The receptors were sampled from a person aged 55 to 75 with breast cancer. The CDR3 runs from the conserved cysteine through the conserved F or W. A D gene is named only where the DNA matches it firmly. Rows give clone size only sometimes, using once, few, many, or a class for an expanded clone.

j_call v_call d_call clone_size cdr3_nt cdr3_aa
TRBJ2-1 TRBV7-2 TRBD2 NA TGTGCCAGCAGCCCACCCCCTAGCGGGAGAGTGCATGAGCAGTTCTTC CASSPPPSGRVHEQFF
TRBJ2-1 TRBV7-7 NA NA TGTGCTAGCAGCTTAGGGGTTAACAATGAGCAGTTCTTC CASSLGVNNEQFF
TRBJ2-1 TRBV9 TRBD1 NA TGTGCCAGCAGCCTCGTGGGACAGACCTACAATGAGCAGTTCTTC CASSLVGQTYNEQFF
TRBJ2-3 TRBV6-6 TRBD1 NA TGTGCCAGCAGTTGGACAGGGGCAGATACGCAGTATTTT CASSWTGADTQYF
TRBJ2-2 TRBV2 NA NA TGTGCCAGCAGTGAAGCGCTTCCGGGGGAGCTGTTTTTT CASSEALPGELFF
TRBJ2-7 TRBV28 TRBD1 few TGTGCCAGCAGCTTCGGCGGGACAGGGGGTCTGGAGCAGTACTTC CASSFGGTGGLEQYF
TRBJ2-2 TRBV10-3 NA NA TGTGCCATCAGTGGACCTGGGACATCGAACACCGGGGAGCTGTTTTTT CAISGPGTSNTGELFF
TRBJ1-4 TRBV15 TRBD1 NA TGTGCCACCAGCAGCCCGGGACAGGGGGCTCAAAAACTGTTTTTT CATSSPGQGAQKLFF
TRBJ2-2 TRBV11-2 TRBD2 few TGTGCCAGCAAAACGGGGGGGGTCTTCACCGGGGAGCTGTTTTTT CASKTGGVFTGELFF
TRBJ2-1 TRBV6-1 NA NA TGTGCCAGCGGCTACAATGAGCAGTTCTTC CASGYNEQFF
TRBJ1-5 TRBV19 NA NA TGTGCCAGTAGTACCCTAGGGGGGCAGAGCAATCAGCCCCAGCATTTT CASSTLGGQSNQPQHF
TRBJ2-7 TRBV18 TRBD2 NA TGTGCCAGCTCTCCGGGAGGAGGCCGGGAGCAGTACTTC CASSPGGGREQYF
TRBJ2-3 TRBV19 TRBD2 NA TGTGCCAGTAGTATGAGCGGGGGCGGCACAGATACGCAGTATTTT CASSMSGGGTDTQYF
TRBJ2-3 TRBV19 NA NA TGTGCCAGTAGTGCCGGCACGTTCCCCCACACAGATACGCAGTATTTT CASSAGTFPHTDTQYF
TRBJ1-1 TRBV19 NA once TGTGCCAGTAGTATTTTCCAGGGTGAGGCTTTCTTT CASSIFQGEAFF
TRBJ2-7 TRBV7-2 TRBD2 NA TGTGCCAGCAGCAGATCGACTAGCCCCTACGAGCAGTACTTC CASSRSTSPYEQYF
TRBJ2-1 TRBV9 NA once TGTGCCAGGGGGGGCGGAGGGGCCCAGTTCTTC CARGGGGAQFF
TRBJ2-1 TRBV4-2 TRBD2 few TGTGCCAGCAGCCAAGCGCAGGGACTAGCGGGGAACAATGAGCAGTTCTTC CASSQAQGLAGNNEQFF
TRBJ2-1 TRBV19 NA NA TGTGCCAGTAGTATAAGTTTGTTCAATGAGCAGTTCTTC CASSISLFNEQFF
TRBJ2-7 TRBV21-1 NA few TGTGCCACAGACAGGGGGAAGATATACGAGCAGTACTTC CATDRGKIYEQYF
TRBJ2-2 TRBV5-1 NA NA TGCGCCAGCAGGGGAAACACCGGGGAGCTGTTTTTT CASRGNTGELFF
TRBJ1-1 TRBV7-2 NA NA TGTGCCAGCAGCCCCCCGGGCCCGAAACGTGAAGCTTTCTTT CASSPPGPKREAFF
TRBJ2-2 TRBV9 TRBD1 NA TGTGCCAGCAGCGTAGACGGACAGGGGACCGGGGAGCTGTTTTTT CASSVDGQGTGELFF
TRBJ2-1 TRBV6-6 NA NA TGTGCCAGCAGTTACATGGGGATGAGCTCCTACAATGAGCAGTTCTTC CASSYMGMSSYNEQFF
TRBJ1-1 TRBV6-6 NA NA TGTGCCAGCAGTTCACTACCGGACGGATCTGAAGCTTTCTTT CASSSLPDGSEAFF
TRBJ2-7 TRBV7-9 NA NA TGTGCCAGCAGCTTATGGGGGCGCGAATTTTCCGAGCAGTACTTC CASSLWGREFSEQYF
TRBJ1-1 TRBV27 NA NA TGTGCCAGCGCCCCTCTGGGGACCACTGAAGCTTTCTTT CASAPLGTTEAFF
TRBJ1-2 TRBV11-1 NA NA TGTGCCAGCAGCTTTGCTCAGGGGACGATTGGCTACACCTTC CASSFAQGTIGYTF
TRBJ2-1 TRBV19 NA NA TGTGCCAGTAGTATCATCCCTTACAATGAGCAGTTCTTC CASSIIPYNEQFF
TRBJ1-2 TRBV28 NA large TGTGCCAGCAGTTTAGGTGTGGGGAACTATGGCTACACCTTC CASSLGVGNYGYTF
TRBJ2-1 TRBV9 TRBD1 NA TGTGCCAGCAGCGTAGACCCCAGGGGGAAAAACAATGAGCAGTTCTTC CASSVDPRGKNNEQFF
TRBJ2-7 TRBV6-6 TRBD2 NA TGTGCCAGCCGGGTAGCGGGGGCCTACGAGCAGTACTTC CASRVAGAYEQYF
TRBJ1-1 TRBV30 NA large TGTGCCTGGAGTTCCACAGTGAACACTGAAGCTTTCTTT CAWSSTVNTEAFF
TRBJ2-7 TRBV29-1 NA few TGCAGCGTTCTCGAAGGACTACCCGGCTCCTACGAGCAGTACTTC CSVLEGLPGSYEQYF
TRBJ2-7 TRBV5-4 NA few TGTGCCAGCAGCTCGGGACAGGACGGGGGGGAGCAGTACTTC CASSSGQDGGEQYF
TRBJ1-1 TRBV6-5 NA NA TGTGCCAGCAGGGGGCTTCCAAACACTGAAGCTTTCTTT CASRGLPNTEAFF
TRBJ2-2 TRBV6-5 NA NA TGTGCCAGCAGGATGACAGGAACCGGGGAGCTGTTTTTT CASRMTGTGELFF
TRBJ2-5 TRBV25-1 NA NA TGTGCCAGCAGTGAAGGGGCAGGGAGAGAGAAAGAGACCCAGTACTTC CASSEGAGREKETQYF
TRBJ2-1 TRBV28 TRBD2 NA TGTGCCAGCACCCAACTAGCGGGAGTGTTGGGCAATGAGCAGTTCTTC CASTQLAGVLGNEQFF
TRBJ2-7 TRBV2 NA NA TGTGCCAGCAGTGATGGTTCCGCCGTCGGGTACGAGCAGTACTTC CASSDGSAVGYEQYF
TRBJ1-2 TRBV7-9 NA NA TGTGCCAGCAGCCCCCCCGGGAGCTATGGCTACACCTTC CASSPPGSYGYTF
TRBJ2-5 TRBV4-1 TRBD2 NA TGCGCCAGCAGCCAAGATGGGGGGGAGGGCCGTAGAGAGACCCAGTACTTC CASSQDGGEGRRETQYF
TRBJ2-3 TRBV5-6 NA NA TGTGCCAGCAACCGACTAGTTCCCCCTAGCACAGATACGCAGTATTTT CASNRLVPPSTDTQYF
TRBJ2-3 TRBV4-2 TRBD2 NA TGTGCCAGCAGCCAAGACCGGGGGGGAGGGACAGATACGCAGTATTTT CASSQDRGGGTDTQYF
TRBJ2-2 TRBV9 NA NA TGTGCCAGCGCACCCAAGCCGGGCCCCTGGACCGGGGAGCTGTTTTTT CASAPKPGPWTGELFF
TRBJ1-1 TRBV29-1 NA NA TGCAGCGTTGGGGGGACTTCTGAGGGAGCTTTCTTT CSVGGTSEGAFF
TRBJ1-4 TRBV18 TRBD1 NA TGTGCCAGCTCACCCAGGACAGGGATTGATGAAAAACTGTTTTTT CASSPRTGIDEKLFF
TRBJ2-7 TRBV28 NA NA TGTGCCAGCAATACCGGAGACCAGGGCGAGCAGTACTTC CASNTGDQGEQYF
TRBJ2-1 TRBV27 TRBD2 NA TGTGCCAGCAGTTTAGCGGGAGGTGGGGTTGGCAATGAGCAGTTCTTC CASSLAGGGVGNEQFF
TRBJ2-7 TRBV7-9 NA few TGTGCCAGCAGCCCCTTGGCAACTACCTACGAGCAGTACTTC CASSPLATTYEQYF
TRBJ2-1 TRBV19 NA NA TGTGCCAGTTGGGGGCGCGGCTACAATGAGCAGTTCTTC CASWGRGYNEQFF
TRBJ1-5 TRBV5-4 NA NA TGTGCCAGCAGCTTACAGGGTAGCAATCAGCCCCAGCATTTT CASSLQGSNQPQHF
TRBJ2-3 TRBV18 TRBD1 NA TGTGCCAGCTCACCTGAGACCCGGGCCAAGGACAGGGGGAGGGGGTTTACGCAGTATTTT CASSPETRAKDRGRGFTQYF
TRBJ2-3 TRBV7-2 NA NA TGTGCCAGCAGCCCTCAGCGGAGCCATACGCAGTATTTT CASSPQRSHTQYF
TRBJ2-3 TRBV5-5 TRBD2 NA TGTGCCAGCAGCCCCCTAGCGGGGAGCACAGATACGCAGTATTTT CASSPLAGSTDTQYF